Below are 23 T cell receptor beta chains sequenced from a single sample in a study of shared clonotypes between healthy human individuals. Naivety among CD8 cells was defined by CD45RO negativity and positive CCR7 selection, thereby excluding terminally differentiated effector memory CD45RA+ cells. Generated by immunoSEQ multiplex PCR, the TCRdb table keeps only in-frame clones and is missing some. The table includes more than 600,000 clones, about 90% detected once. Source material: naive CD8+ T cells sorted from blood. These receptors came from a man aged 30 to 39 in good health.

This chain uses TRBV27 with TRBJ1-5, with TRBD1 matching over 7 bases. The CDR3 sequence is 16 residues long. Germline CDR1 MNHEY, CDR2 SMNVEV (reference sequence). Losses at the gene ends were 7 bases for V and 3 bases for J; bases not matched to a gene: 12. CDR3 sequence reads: CASTLTGFGHNQPQHF. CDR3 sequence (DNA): TGTGCCAGCACCCTGACAGGGTTCGGGCACAATCAGCCCCAGCATTTT.

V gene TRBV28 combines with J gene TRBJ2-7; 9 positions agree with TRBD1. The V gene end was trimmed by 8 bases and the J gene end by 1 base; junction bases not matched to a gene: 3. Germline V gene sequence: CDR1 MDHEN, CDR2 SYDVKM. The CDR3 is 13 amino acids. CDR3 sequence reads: CASEGQGSYEQYF. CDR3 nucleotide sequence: TGTGCCAGCGAGGGACAGGGTTCCTACGAGCAGTACTTC.

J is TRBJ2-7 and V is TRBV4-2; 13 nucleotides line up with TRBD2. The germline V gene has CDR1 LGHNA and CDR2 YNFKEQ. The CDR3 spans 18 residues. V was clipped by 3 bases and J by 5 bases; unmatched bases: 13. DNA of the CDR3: TGTGCCAGCAGCCACCTCCCGGCCGGGACTAGCGGGATTGACGAGCAGTACTTC. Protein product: CASSHLPAGTSGIDEQYF.

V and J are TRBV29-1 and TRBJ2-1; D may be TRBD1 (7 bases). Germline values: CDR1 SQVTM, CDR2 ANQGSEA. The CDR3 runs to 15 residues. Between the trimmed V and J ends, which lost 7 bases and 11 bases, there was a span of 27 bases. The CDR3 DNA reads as TGCAGCGCGTCCTCCGGGACAGTTCTCGGGGGCCAGCAGTTCTTC. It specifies CSASSGTVLGGQQFF.

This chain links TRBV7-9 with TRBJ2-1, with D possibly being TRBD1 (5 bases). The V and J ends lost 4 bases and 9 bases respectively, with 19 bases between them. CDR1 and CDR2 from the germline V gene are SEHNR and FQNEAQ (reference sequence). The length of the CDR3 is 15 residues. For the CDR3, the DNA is TGTGCCAGCAGCTGGGTAGGACACTACGTCGGTGAGCAGTTCTTC. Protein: CASSWVGHYVGEQFF.

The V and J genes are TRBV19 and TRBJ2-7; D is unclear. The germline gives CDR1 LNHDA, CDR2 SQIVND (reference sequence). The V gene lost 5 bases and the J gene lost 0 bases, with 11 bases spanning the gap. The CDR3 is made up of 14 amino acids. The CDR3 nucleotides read TGTGCCAGTAGTGCTGCTGCGAGCTCCTACGAGCAGTACTTC. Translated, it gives CASSAAASSYEQYF.

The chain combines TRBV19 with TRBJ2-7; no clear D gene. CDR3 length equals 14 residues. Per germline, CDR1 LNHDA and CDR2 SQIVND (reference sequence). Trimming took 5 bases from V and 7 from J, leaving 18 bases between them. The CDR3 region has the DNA TGTGCCAGTAGTTCGCCGAGAGTATTGTGGGAGCAGTACTTC. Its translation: CASSSPRVLWEQYF.

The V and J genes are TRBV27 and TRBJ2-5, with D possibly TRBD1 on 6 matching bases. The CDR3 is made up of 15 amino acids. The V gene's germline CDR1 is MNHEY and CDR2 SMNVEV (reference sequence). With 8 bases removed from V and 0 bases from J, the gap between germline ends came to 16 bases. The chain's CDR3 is CASSPRQEYQETQYF. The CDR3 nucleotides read TGTGCCAGCTCGCCCCGACAGGAATACCAAGAGACCCAGTACTTC.

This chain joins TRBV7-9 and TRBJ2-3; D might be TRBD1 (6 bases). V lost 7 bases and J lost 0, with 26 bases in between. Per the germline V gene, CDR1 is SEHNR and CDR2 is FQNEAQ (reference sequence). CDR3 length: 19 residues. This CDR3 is CASIDPRDGRGASTDTQYF. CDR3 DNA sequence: TGTGCCAGCATTGACCCGAGGGACGGCAGGGGAGCTAGCACAGATACGCAGTATTTT. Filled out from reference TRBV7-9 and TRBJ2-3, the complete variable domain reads DTGVSQNPRHKITKRGQNVTFRCDPISEHNRLYWYRQTLGQGPEFLTYFQNEAQLEKSRLLSDRFSAERPKGSFSTLEIQRTEQGDSAMYLCASIDPRDGRGASTDTQYFGPGTRLTVL.

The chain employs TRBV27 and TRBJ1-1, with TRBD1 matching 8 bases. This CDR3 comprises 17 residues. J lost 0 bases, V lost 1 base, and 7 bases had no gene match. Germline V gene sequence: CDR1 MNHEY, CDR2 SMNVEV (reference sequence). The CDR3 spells CASSLLPGGGLNTEAFF. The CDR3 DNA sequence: TGTGCCAGCAGTTTATTACCAGGGGGCGGATTGAACACTGAAGCTTTCTTT.

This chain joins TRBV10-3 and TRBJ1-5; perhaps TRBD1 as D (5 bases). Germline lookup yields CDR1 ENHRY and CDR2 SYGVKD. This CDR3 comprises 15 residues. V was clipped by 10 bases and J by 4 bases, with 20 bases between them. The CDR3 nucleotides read TGTGCCAGCTCCCCGGGGGAACTGATTAATCAGCCCCAGCATTTT. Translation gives CASSPGELINQPQHF.

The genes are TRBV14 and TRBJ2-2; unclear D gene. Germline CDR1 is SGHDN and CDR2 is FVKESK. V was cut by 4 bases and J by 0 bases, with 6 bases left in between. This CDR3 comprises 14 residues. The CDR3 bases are TGTGCCAGCAGCCCCGGCGCGAACACCGGGGAGCTGTTTTTT. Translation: CASSPGANTGELFF. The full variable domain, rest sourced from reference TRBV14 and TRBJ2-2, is EAGVTQFPSHSVIEKGQTVTLRCDPISGHDNLYWYRRVMGKEIKFLLHFVKESKQDESGMPNNRFLAERTGGTYSTLKVQPAELEDSGVYFCASSPGANTGELFFGEGSRLTVL.

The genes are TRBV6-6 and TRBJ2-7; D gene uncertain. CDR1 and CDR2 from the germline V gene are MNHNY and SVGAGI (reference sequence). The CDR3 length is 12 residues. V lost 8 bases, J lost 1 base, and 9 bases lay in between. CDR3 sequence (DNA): TGTGCCAGCGGGCAGGTATCCTACGAGCAGTACTTC. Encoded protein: CASGQVSYEQYF.

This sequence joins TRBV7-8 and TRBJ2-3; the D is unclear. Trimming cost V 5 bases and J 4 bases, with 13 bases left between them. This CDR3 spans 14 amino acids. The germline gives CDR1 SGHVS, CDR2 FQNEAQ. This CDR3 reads CASSRQGRSDTQYF. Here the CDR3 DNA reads TGTGCCAGCAGCCGACAAGGTAGATCAGATACGCAGTATTTT.

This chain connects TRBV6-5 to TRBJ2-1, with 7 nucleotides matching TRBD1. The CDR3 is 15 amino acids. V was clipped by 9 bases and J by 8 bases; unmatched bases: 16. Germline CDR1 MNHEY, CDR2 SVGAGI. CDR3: CASGPGTAAFHEQFF. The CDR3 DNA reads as TGTGCCAGTGGTCCGGGGACAGCGGCCTTCCATGAGCAGTTCTTC.

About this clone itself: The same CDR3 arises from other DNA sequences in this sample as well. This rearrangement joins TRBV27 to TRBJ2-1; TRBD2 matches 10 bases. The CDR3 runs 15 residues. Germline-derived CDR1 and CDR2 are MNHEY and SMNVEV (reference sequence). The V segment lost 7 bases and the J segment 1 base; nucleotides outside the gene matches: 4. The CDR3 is CASTPLAGSYNEQFF. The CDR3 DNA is TGTGCCAGCACCCCACTAGCGGGATCCTACAATGAGCAGTTCTTC.

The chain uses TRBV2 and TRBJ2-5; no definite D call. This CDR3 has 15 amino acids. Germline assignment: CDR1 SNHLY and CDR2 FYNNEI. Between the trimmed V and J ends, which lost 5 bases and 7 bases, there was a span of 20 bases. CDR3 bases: TGTGCCAGCAGTCTTGAAAGCCCTCTAGATGGGACCCAGTACTTC. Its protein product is CASSLESPLDGTQYF.

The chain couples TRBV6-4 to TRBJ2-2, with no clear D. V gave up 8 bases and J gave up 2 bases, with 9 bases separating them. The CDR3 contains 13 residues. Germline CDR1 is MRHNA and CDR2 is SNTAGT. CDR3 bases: TGTGCCAGCGCGGATCTTAACACCGGGGAGCTGTTTTTT. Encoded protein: CASADLNTGELFF.

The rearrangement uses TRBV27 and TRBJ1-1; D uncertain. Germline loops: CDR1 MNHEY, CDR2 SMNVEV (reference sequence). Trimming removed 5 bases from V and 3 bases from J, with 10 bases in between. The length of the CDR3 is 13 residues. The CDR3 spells CASSIRWDTEAFF. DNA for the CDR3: TGTGCCAGCAGTATCCGTTGGGACACTGAAGCTTTCTTT.

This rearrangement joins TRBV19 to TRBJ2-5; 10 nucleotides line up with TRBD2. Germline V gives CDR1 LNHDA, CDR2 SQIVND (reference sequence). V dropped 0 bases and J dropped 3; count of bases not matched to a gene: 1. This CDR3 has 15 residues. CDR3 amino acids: CASSIELAGEETQYF. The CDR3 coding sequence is TGTGCCAGTAGTATAGAGCTAGCGGGGGAAGAGACCCAGTACTTC.

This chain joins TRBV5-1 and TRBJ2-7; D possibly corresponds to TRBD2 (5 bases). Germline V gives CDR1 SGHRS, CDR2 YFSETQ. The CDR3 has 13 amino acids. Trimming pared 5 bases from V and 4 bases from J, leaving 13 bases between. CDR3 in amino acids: CASSHTTGYEQYF. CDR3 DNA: TGCGCCAGCAGTCACACAACGGGGTACGAGCAGTACTTC.

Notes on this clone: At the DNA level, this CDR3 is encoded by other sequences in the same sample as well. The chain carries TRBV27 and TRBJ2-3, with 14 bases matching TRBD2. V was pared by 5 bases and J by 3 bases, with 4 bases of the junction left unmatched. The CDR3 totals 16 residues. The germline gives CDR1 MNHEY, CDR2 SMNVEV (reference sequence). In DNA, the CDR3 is TGTGCCAGCAGTCTCGGGACTAGCGGGAGTACAGATACGCAGTATTTT. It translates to CASSLGTSGSTDTQYF.

DNA for the CDR3: TGTGCCGTCATCAGGGGACAGGGGAGAAACACCATATATTTT. It yields the protein CAVIRGQGRNTIYF. V and J are TRBV7-9 and TRBJ1-3; 10 bases map to TRBD1. V was pared by 11 bases and J by 5 bases, with 9 bases of the junction left unmatched. The CDR3 runs 14 residues. Germline V lookup: CDR1 SEHNR, CDR2 FQNEAQ (reference sequence).